This TCR beta chain appears in the sequencing data of a study of T cells after yellow fever vaccination. At the level of the study: Libraries from low-cell-number fractions were prepared with the SMART-Seq v4 Ultra Low Input RNA kit.

The CDR3 has 13 residues. Trimming at V came to 4 bases and at J to 8 bases, leaving 5 bases not matched to a gene. Germline V lookup: CDR1 SGHRS, CDR2 YFSETQ. In TCRdb, the 5' RACE reads were re-called with MiXCR into one record per CDR3 protein. The table records approximately 600,000 distinct CDR3 sequences, 12% of them present only once. Material: PBMCs, obtained on the day of the yellow fever booster vaccination. The chain employs TRBV5-1 and TRBJ1-2; 10 bases agree with TRBD1. This TCR was sampled from a man aged 25 to 45 who received the YFV17D yellow fever vaccine. DNA for the CDR3: TGCGCCAGCAGCGTGACAGGGGGCGACGGCTACACCTTC. It translates to CASSVTGGDGYTF.